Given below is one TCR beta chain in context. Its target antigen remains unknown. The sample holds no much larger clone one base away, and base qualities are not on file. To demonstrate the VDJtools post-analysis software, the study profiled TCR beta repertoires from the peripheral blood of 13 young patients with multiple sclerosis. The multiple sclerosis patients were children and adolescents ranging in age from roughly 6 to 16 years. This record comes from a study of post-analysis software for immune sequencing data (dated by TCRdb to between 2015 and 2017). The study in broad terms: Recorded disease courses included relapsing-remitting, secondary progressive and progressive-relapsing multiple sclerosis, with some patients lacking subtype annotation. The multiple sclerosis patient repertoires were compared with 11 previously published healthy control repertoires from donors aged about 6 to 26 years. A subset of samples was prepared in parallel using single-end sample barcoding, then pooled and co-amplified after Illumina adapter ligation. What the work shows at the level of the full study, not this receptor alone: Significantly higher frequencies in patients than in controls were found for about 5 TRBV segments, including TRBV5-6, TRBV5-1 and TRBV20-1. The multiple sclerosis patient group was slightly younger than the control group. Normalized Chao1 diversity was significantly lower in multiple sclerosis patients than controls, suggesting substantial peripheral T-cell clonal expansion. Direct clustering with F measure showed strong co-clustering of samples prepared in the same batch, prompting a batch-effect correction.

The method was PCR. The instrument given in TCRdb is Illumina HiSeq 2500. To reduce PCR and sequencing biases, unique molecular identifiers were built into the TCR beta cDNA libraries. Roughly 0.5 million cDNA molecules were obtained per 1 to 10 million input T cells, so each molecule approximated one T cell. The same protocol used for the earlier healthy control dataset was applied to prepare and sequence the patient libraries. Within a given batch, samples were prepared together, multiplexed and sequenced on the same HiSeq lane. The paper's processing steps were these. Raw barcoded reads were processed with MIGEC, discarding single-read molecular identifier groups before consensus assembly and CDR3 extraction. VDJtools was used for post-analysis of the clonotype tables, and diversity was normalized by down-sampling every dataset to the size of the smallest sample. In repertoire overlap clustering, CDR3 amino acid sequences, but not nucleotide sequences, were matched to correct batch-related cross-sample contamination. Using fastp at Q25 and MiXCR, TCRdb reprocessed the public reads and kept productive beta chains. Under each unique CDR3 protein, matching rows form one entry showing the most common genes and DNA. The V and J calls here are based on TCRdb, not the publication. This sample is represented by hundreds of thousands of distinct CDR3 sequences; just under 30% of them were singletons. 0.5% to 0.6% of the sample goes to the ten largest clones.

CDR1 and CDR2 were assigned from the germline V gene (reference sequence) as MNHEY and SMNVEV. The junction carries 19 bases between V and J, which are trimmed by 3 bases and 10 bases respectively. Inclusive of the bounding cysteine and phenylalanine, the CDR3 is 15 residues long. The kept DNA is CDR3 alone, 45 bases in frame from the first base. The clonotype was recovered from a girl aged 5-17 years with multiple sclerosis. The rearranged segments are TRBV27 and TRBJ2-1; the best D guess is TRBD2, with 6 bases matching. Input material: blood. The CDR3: CASSFSSGYPGEQFF. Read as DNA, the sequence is TGTGCCAGCAGTTTTAGTAGCGGTTACCCAGGGGAGCAGTTCTTC.